These T cell receptor beta chains were read from a single sample in a study of T cell responses to AZD1222 COVID-19 vaccine. Profiled with immunoSEQ multiplex PCR; TCRdb holds only in-frame clones, not every one. The table lists 100,000 to 150,000 clones, 89% of them singletons, with about 1.6% in the top ten. Sequencing was performed on peripheral blood, taken on day 0 of AZD1222 vaccination. These receptors all stem from an adult in good health. The CDR3 runs from the conserved cysteine through the conserved F or W. D genes are given only for firm matches. Size is stated for part of the rows, as once, few or many counts, or as a class when the clone is expanded.

J | size | V | D | DNA | CDR3
TRBJ1-5 | . | TRBV19 | . | TGTGCCAGTAGTATCCCCGGTCAGCCCCAGCATTTT | CASSIPGQPQHF
TRBJ1-1 | . | TRBV6-5 | . | TGTGCCAGCACTCTCTTACAGGAGAACACTGAAGCTTTCTTT | CASTLLQENTEAFF
TRBJ2-7 | . | TRBV7-2 | TRBD2 | TGTGCCAGCAGCCCTAGCGGGAGTGGGTCCTACGAGCAGTACTTC | CASSPSGSGSYEQYF
TRBJ1-5 | . | TRBV19 | . | TGTGCCAGTAGTATGGACACAAATCAGCCCCAGCATTTT | CASSMDTNQPQHF
TRBJ2-7 | . | TRBV3-1/TRBV3-2 | . | TGTGCCAGCAGCCGGTACGGCTACGAGCAGTACTTC | CASSRYGYEQYF
TRBJ1-1 | . | TRBV6-2/TRBV6-3 | . | TGTGCCAGCAGTTTGGGAAGGAACACTGAAGCTTTCTTT | CASSLGRNTEAFF
TRBJ1-2 | . | TRBV10-3 | . | TGTGCCATCAGTGGTGGCCGGCAGGGCGATGGCTACACCTTC | CAISGGRQGDGYTF
TRBJ1-6 | few | TRBV27 | . | TGTGCCAGCAGTTTATGGGGGGGAGACGATAATTCACCCCTCCACTTT | CASSLWGGDDNSPLHF
TRBJ2-2 | . | TRBV15 | TRBD2 | TGTGCCACCAGCAACCCGAAGTTAGCGGGAACCGGGGAGCTGTTTTTT | CATSNPKLAGTGELFF
TRBJ2-3 | few | TRBV24-1 | . | TGTGCCACCAGTGATTCCGGGGCTACAGATACGCAGTATTTT | CATSDSGATDTQYF
TRBJ2-7 | . | TRBV12-3/TRBV12-4 | TRBD2 | TGTGCCAGCAGGAAAGGGACTAGCTACGAGCAGTACTTC | CASRKGTSYEQYF
TRBJ2-7 | . | TRBV6-5 | TRBD2 | TGTGCCAGCAGCCTAGCGGGAGACGGCTACGAGCAGTACTTC | CASSLAGDGYEQYF
TRBJ2-7 | . | TRBV7-8 | TRBD2 | TGTGCCAGCAGCTTAAATTACGGCGGGAGCTCCTACGAGCAGTACTTC | CASSLNYGGSSYEQYF
TRBJ1-6 | . | TRBV18 | . | TGTGCCAGCTCACCACCGGGGCAGTGGAGGAATTCACCCCTCCACTTT | CASSPPGQWRNSPLHF
TRBJ1-1 | . | TRBV20-1 | TRBD1 | TGCAGTGCTAGTGGGGAGACAGGGGGGGACACTGAAGCTTTCTTT | CSASGETGGDTEAFF
TRBJ1-4 | . | TRBV10-3 | TRBD1 | TGTGCCATCAGTGAGTCCTACACGGGACAGCCGTTTGAAAAACTGTTTTTT | CAISESYTGQPFEKLFF
TRBJ1-4 | . | TRBV5-1 | . | TGCGCCAGCAAGCTGGGACGGTCAAATGAAAAACTGTTTTTT | CASKLGRSNEKLFF
TRBJ1-2 | . | TRBV12-5 | . | TGTGCTAGTGGGATCCCGGTAGGGTACGGCTACACCTTC | CASGIPVGYGYTF
TRBJ2-5 | . | TRBV6-5 | TRBD1 | TGTGCCAGCAGCCCGGACAGGGATTCCCAGTACTTC | CASSPDRDSQYF
TRBJ1-2 | . | TRBV27 | . | TGTGCCAGCAGTATAAGTGGCGCAGGAATCTATGGCTACACCTTC | CASSISGAGIYGYTF
TRBJ2-1 | . | TRBV4-3 | TRBD2 | TGCGCCAGCAGCCTACTAGCGGGAAGCAATGAGCAGTTCTTC | CASSLLAGSNEQFF
TRBJ2-7 | . | TRBV19 | . | TGTGCCAGTAGTCCCGGACCTCCGCCTCGGTACTTC | CASSPGPPPRYF
TRBJ2-1 | . | TRBV6-4 | . | TGTGCCAGCAGTGAGGGGACACTCATGGAGCAGTTCTTC | CASSEGTLMEQFF
TRBJ2-7 | . | TRBV19 | . | TGTGCCAGTAGTATAGTGGGCAGGGCACTTCTCCAACCCTACGAGCAGTACTTC | CASSIVGRALLQPYEQYF
TRBJ2-1 | . | TRBV6-5 | . | TGTGCCAGCAGTACCGCCCAGTACAATGGGCAGTTCTTC | CASSTAQYNGQFF